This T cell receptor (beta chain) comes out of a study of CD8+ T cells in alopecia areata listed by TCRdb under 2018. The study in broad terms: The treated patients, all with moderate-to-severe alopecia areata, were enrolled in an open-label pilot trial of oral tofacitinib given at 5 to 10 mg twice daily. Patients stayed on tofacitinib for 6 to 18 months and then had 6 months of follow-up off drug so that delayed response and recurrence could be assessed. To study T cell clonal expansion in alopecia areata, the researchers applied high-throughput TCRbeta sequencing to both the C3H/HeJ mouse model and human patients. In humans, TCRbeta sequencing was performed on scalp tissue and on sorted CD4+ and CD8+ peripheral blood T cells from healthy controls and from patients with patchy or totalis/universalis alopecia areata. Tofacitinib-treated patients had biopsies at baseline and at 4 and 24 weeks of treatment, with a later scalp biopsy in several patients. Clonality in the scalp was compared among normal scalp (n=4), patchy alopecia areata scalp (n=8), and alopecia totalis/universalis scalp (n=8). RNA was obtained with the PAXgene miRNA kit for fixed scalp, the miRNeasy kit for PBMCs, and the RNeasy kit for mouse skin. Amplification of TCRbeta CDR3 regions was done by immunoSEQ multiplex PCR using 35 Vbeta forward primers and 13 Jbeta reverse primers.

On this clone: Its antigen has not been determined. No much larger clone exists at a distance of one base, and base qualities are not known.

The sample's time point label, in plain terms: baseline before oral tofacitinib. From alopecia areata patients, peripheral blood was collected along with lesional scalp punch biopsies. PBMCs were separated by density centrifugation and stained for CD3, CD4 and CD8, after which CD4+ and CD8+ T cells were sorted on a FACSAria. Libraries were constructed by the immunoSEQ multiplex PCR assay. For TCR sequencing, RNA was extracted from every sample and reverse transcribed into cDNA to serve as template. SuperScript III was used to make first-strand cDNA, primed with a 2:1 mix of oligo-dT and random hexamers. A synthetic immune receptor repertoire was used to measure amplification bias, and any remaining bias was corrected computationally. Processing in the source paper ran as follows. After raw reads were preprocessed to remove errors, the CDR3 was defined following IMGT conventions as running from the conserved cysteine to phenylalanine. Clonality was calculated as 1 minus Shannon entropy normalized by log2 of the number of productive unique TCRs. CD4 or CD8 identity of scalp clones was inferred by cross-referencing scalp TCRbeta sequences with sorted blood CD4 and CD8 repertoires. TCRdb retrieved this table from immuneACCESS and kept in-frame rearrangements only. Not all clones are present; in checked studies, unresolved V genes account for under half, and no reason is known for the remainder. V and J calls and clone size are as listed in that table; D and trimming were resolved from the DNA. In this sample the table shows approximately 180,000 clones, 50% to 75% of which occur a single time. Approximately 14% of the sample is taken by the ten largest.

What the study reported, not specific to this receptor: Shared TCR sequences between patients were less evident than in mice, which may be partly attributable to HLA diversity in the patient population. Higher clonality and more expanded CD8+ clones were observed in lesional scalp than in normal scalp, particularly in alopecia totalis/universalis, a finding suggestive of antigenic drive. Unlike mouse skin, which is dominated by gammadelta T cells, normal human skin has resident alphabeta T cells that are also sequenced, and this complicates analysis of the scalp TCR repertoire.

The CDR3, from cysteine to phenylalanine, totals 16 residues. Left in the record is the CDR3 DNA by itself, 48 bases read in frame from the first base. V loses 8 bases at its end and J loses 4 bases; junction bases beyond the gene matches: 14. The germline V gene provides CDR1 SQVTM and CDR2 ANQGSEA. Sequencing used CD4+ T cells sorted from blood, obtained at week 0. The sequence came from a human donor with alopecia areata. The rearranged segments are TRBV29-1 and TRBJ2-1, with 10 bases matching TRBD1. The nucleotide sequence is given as TGCAGCTACTCCGACCGAAGGGACAGGGGTTACAATGAGCAGTTCTTC. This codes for CSYSDRRDRGYNEQFF.